This section outlines one T cell receptor (beta chain) sequence together with its context. This specimen belongs to a study of blood T cell repertoires in COVID-19. Study in general: Material from acute and convalescent COVID-19 was sourced from the United States, Italy and Spain. PBMCs, B-cell-depleted T cells, or T cells provided the cDNA or gDNA that made up the material.

The ends lost 3 bases at V and 6 bases at J; junction bases unmatched: 10. The CDR3 contains 15 residues. Looked up from germline, CDR1 is GTSNPN and CDR2 is SVGIG (reference sequence). Per the original data handling: Cell counts per sample came from amplifying reference gene primers. Produced via immunoSEQ multiplex PCR; TCRdb's table is partial and in-frame only. The V and J calls and clone size were taken over from that table, and D and trimming were inferred from the DNA. This table holds roughly 240,000 clones, roughly 83% found once. The sample was peripheral blood. The genes are TRBV30 and TRBJ2-2; 7 bases map to TRBD1. This clonotype originated in a man in his 60s who had recovered from COVID-19. CDR3 sequence reads: CAWRRQGKVPGELFF. The CDR3 DNA reads TGTGCCTGGAGGCGACAGGGTAAAGTGCCCGGGGAGCTGTTTTTT.